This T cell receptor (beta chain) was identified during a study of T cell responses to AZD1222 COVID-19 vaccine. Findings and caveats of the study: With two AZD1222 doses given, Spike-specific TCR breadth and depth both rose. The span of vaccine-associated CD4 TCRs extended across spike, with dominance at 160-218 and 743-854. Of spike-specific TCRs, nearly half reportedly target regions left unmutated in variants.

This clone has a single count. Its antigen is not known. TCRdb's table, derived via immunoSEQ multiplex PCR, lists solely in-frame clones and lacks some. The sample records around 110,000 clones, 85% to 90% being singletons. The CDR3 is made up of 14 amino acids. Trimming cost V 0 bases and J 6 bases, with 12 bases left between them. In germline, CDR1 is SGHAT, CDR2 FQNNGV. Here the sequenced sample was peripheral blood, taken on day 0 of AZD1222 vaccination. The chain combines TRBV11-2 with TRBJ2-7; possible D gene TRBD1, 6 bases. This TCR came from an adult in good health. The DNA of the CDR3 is TGTGCCAGCAGCTTAGATGGGGGCAGGGCCGAGCAGTACTTC. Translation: CASSLDGGRAEQYF.